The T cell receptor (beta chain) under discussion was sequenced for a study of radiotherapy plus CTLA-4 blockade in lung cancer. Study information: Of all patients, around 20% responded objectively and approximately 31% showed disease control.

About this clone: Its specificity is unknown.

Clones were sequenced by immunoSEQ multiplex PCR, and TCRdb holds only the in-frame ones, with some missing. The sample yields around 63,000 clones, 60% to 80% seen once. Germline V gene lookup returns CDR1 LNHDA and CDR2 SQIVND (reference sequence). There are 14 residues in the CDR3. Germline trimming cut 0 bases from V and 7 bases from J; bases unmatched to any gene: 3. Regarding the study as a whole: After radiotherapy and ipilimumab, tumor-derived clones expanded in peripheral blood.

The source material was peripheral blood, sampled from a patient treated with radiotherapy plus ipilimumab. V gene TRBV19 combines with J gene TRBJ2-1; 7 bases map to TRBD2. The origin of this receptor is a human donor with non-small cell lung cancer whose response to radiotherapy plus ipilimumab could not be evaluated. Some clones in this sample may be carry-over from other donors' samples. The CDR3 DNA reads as TGTGCCAGTAGTATAGATCTCGGGGGGAATGAGCAGTTCTTC. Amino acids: CASSIDLGGNEQFF.